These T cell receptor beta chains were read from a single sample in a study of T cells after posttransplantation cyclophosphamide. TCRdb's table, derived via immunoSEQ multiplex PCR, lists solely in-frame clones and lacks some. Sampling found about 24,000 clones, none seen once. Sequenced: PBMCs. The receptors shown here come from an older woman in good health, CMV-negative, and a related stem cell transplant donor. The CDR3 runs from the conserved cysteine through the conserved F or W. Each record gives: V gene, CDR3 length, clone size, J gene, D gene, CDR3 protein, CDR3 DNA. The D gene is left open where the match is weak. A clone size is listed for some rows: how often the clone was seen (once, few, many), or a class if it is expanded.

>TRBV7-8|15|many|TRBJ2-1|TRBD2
CASSLGASGYNEQFF
TGTGCCAGCAGCTTAGGGGCTAGCGGTTACAATGAGCAGTTCTTC
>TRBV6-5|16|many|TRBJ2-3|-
CASSYSLAGVTDTQYF
TGTGCCAGCAGTTACTCCTTGGCAGGGGTCACAGATACGCAGTATTTT
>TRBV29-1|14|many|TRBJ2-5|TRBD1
CSVVTGGSKETQYF
TGCAGCGTTGTCACAGGGGGGTCGAAAGAGACCCAGTACTTC
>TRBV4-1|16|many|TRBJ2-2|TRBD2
CASSQDWGGWTGELFF
TGCGCCAGCAGCCAAGATTGGGGGGGTTGGACCGGGGAGCTGTTTTTT
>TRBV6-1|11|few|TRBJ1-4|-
CASSDRAKLFF
TGTGCCAGCAGTGACCGAGCAAAACTGTTTTTT
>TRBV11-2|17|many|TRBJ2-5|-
CASSLGGFGGSGETQYF
TGTGCCAGCAGCTTAGGGGGCTTCGGGGGATCGGGAGAGACCCAGTACTTC
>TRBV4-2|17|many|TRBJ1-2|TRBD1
CASSQELGQLGTYGYTF
TGTGCCAGCAGCCAAGAGCTGGGACAGCTCGGGACCTATGGCTACACCTTC
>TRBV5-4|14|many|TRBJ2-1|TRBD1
CASRPGQPYNEQFF
TGTGCCAGCAGACCGGGACAGCCCTACAATGAGCAGTTCTTC
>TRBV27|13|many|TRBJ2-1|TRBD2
CASKTSGGYEQFF
TGTGCCAGCAAGACTAGCGGGGGGTATGAGCAGTTCTTC
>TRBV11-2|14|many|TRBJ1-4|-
CASSLGRAAEKLFF
TGTGCCAGCAGCTTGGGCAGGGCTGCCGAAAAACTGTTTTTT
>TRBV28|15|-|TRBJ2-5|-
CATSKGESGMETQYF
TGTGCCACCTCTAAGGGGGAGAGCGGAATGGAGACCCAGTACTTC
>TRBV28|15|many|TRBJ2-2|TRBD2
CATYLAGPNTGELFF
TGTGCCACCTACCTAGCGGGGCCGAACACCGGGGAGCTGTTTTTT
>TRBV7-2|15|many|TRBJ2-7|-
CASSLEGLPSYEQYF
TGTGCCAGCAGCTTAGAGGGACTCCCCTCCTACGAGCAGTACTTC
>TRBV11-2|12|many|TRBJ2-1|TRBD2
CASSPGGNEQFF
TGTGCCAGCAGCCCGGGAGGGAATGAGCAGTTCTTC
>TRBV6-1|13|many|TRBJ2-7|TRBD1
CASSGTGVYEQYF
TGTGCCAGCAGTGGGACAGGGGTCTACGAGCAGTACTTC
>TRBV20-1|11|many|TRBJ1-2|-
CSARVGYGYTF
TGCAGTGCTAGAGTCGGCTATGGCTACACCTTC
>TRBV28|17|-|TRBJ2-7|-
CASSLYPGVGNSYEQYF
TGTGCCAGCAGTTTATACCCAGGGGTGGGTAACTCCTACGAGCAGTACTTC
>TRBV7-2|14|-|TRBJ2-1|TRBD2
CASSFDGRYNEQFF
TGTGCCAGCAGCTTCGACGGGAGGTACAATGAGCAGTTCTTC
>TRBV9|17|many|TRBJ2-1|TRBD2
CASSVGASGRSYNEQFF
TGTGCCAGCAGCGTAGGGGCTAGCGGGAGAAGCTACAATGAGCAGTTCTTC
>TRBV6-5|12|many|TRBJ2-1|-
CASSYRGYEQFF
TGTGCCAGCAGTTACAGGGGGTATGAGCAGTTCTTC
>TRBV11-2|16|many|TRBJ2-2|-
CASSLGGRENTGELFF
TGTGCCAGCAGCTTAGGTGGGAGAGAGAACACCGGGGAGCTGTTTTTT
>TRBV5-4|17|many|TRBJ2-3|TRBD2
CASSSQGTGGRTDTQYF
TGTGCCAGCAGCTCCCAGGGGACGGGAGGGCGCACAGATACGCAGTATTTT
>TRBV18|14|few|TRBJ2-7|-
CASSRTRPSDEQYF
TGTGCCAGCTCACGGACAAGGCCCTCCGACGAGCAGTACTTC
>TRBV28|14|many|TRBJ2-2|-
CASSQGGGAGELFF
TGTGCCAGCAGCCAAGGGGGAGGGGCCGGGGAGCTGTTTTTT
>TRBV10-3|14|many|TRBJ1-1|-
CAISLQGLNTEAFF
TGTGCCATCAGTCTACAGGGCTTGAACACTGAAGCTTTCTTT
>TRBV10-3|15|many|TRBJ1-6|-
CAISESQGINSPLHF
TGTGCCATCAGTGAGTCGCAGGGTATTAATTCACCCCTCCACTTT
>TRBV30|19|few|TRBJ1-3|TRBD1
CAWSVRVNPDRGVGNTIYF
TGTGCCTGGAGTGTACGGGTTAATCCGGACAGGGGAGTTGGAAACACCATATATTTT
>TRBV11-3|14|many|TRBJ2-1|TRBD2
CASSLAGGYNEQFF
TGTGCCAGCAGCTTGGCGGGAGGCTACAATGAGCAGTTCTTC
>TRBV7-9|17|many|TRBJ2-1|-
CASSLESKGGSYNEQFF
TGTGCCAGCAGCTTAGAATCTAAGGGGGGGTCCTACAATGAGCAGTTCTTC
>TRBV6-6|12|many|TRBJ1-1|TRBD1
CASSYADRAAFF
TGTGCCAGCAGTTACGCTGACAGGGCAGCTTTCTTT
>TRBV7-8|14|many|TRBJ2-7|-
CASSFRLEGLEQYF
TGTGCCAGCAGCTTCCGTCTAGAGGGCCTCGAGCAGTACTTC
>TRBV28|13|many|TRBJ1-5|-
CAHGHYSNQPQHF
TGTGCCCACGGACACTATAGCAATCAGCCCCAGCATTTT
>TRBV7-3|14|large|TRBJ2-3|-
CASSLGRGTDTQYF
TGTGCCAGCAGCTTAGGGCGGGGCACAGATACGCAGTATTTT
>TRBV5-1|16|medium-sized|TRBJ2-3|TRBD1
CASSPKTGGLRDTQYF
TGCGCCAGCAGCCCCAAGACAGGGGGCCTTAGAGATACGCAGTATTTT
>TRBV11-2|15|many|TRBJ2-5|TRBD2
CASSSLAGGGETQYF
TGTGCCAGCAGCTCTCTAGCGGGAGGGGGGGAGACCCAGTACTTC
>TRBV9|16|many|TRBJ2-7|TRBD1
CASSVGVGTGSYEQYF
TGTGCCAGCAGCGTAGGAGTGGGGACAGGGTCCTACGAGCAGTACTTC
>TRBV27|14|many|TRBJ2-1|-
CASSLYGRANEQFF
TGTGCCAGCAGTTTATACGGCAGGGCTAATGAGCAGTTCTTC
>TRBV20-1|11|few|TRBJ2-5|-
CSAIPLETQYF
TGCAGTGCTATCCCGTTGGAGACCCAGTACTTC
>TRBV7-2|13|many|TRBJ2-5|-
CASSLVSSETQYF
TGTGCCAGCAGCTTAGTATCGTCAGAGACCCAGTACTTC
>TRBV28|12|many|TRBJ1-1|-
CASGRANTEAFF
TGTGCCAGCGGGCGGGCGAACACTGAAGCTTTCTTT
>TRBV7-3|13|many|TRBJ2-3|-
CASSSLYLDTQYF
TGTGCCAGCAGCTCCCTATATCTTGATACGCAGTATTTT
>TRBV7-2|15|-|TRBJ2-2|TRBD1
CASSPRQGGTGELFF
TGTGCCAGCAGCCCCAGACAGGGGGGCACCGGGGAGCTGTTTTTT
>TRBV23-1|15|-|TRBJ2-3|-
CASSLAGNSTDTQYF
TGCGCCAGCAGTCTGGCGGGGAATAGCACAGATACGCAGTATTTT
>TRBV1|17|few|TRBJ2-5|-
CTSSQVSGRGGQETQYF
TGCACCAGCAGCCAGGTAAGCGGGAGGGGGGGTCAAGAGACCCAGTACTTC
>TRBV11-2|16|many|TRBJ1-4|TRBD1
CASSLYQGAPNAKLFF
TGTGCCAGCAGCTTATACCAGGGGGCCCCTAACGCAAAACTGTTTTTT
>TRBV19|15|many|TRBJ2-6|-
CASSNPRVGANVLTF
TGTGCCAGTAGTAACCCCAGGGTAGGAGCCAACGTCCTGACTTTC
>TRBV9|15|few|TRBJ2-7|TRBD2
CASSKWTSGSYEQYF
TGTGCCAGCAGCAAATGGACTAGCGGCTCCTACGAGCAGTACTTC
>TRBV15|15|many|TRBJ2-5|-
CATSRDGQRRETQYF
TGTGCCACCAGCAGAGATGGACAGCGAAGGGAGACCCAGTACTTC
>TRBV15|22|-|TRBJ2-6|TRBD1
CATSSGTGDPKGPTSGANVLTF
TGTGCCACCAGTTCCGGGACAGGGGATCCAAAAGGCCCTACCTCTGGGGCCAACGTCCTGACTTTC
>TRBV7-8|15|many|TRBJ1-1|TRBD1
CASSPRTGTNTEAFF
TGTGCCAGCAGCCCCCGGACAGGGACGAACACTGAAGCTTTCTTT
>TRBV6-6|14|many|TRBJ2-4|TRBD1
CASSRQGAVDIQYF
TGTGCCAGCAGTCGACAGGGGGCTGTAGACATTCAGTACTTC
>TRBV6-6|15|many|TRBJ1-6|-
CASSYDRGTNSPLHF
TGTGCCAGCAGTTACGATAGAGGAACCAATTCACCCCTCCACTTT
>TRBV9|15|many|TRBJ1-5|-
CASSVDPGMVEPQHF
TGTGCCAGCAGCGTAGACCCAGGGATGGTGGAGCCCCAGCATTTT
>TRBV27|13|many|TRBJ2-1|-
CASSSAGYNEQFF
TGTGCCAGCAGTTCCGCGGGGTACAATGAGCAGTTCTTC
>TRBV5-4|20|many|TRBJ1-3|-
CASSLSRGPVDGDSGNTIYF
TGTGCCAGCAGCTTGTCGCGGGGTCCCGTCGACGGAGACTCTGGAAACACCATATATTTT